Included here is one TCR beta chain sequence, with context. V shed 8 bases and J shed 0 bases, with 8 bases lying between them. This CDR3 has 13 amino acids. Germline CDR1 is MDHEN and CDR2 is SYDVKM. Method: immunoSEQ multiplex PCR; TCRdb's copy keeps in-frame clones and lacks some. The table lists approximately 1,500,000 clones, around 97% of them singletons. The sample belongs to a study of shared clonotypes between healthy human individuals. The material sequenced was naive CD4+ T cells sorted from blood. Described subset: CD45RA+ positively selected. This TCR was sampled from a man aged 25 to 40 in good health. The rearrangement uses TRBV28 and TRBJ2-4; no definite D call. This CDR3 reads CASHQIAKNIQYF. CDR3 coding DNA: TGTGCCAGCCACCAAATAGCCAAAAACATTCAGTACTTC.